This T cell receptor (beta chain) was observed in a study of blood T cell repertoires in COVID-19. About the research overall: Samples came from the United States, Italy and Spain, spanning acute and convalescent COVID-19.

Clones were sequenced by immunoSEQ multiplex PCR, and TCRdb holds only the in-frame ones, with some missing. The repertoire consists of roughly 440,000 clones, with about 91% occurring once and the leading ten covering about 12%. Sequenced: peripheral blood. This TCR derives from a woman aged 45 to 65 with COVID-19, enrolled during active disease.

The CDR3 reads CASSLRDTLTGELFF. The CDR3 region has the DNA TGTGCCAGCAGTCTACGGGACACTCTCACCGGGGAGCTGTTTTTT. The chain employs TRBV6-5 and TRBJ2-2; weak D call: TRBD1 (6 bases). V lost 5 bases, J lost 4 bases, and 14 bases lay in between. Germline V gives CDR1 MNHEY, CDR2 SVGAGI. The CDR3 covers 15 residues.